There are a few counts of the clone carrying this TCR delta chain. Its target is not known. TCRdb pairs this DNA with a much larger clone's protein that differs at residue 11, likely a read error; the protein shown was translated from the DNA. The sample is drawn from a study of γδ T cells in repeated Plasmodium falciparum infection. Whole-study findings and limits: Donors in Mali lived in a small rural village, largely one ethnic group. Many TCRgamma sequences overlapped between individuals in stable Vgamma9/Vdelta2+ repertoires.

Both TRG and TRD chains were sequenced from each sorted sample. TCRdb processed the multiplex PCR reads again with the CATT caller. This table has roughly 93,000 delta-chain clones, approximately 0.92% appearing once. CDR1 and CDR2 (germline): TSWWSYY, QGS. CDR3 length: 13 residues. Gammadelta T cells were flow-sorted from PBMC into Vgamma9/Vdelta2+ and Vdelta2-negative populations for bulk analysis. This chain joins TRDV1 and TRDJ1; D is uncertain. This receptor was identified in a pool of human donors (malaria-infected and uninfected, not separated). The material sequenced was gamma-delta T cells from blood. Written as DNA, the CDR3 is TGTGCTCTTGGGGAAGTAATTCACGATAAACACATCTTT. This codes for CALGEVIHDKHIF.